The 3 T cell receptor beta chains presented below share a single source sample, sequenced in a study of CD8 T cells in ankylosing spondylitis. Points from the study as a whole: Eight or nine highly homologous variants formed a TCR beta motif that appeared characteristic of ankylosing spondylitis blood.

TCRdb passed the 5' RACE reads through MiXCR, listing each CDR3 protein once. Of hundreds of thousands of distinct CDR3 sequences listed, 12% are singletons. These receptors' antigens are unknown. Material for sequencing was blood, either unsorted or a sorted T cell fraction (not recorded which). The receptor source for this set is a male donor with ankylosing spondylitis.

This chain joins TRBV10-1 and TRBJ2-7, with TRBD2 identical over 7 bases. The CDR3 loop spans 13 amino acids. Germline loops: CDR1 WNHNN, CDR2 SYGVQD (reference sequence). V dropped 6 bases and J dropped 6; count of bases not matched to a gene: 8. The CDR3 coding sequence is TGCGCCAGCAGAGGCGGGAGAACGGGCGAGCAGTACTTC. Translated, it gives CASRGGRTGEQYF.

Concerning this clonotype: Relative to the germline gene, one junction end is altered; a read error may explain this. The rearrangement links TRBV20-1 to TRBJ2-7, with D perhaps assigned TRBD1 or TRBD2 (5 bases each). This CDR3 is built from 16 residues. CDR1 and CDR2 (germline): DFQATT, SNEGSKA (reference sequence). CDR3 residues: CCARRPRDGYSYEQYF. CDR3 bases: TGCTGTGCTAGAAGACCTAGGGACGGTTACTCCTACGAGCAGTACTTC.

The CDR3 bases are TGTGCCAGCAGCCCTCTATGGGCCAATGAGCAGTTCTTC. Protein sequence: CASSPLWANEQFF. V usage is TRBV6-1 and J usage is TRBJ2-1; no firm D call. The CDR3 extends over 13 amino acids. From germline, CDR1 is MNHNS and CDR2 SASEGT. Between the trimmed V and J ends, which lost 6 bases and 6 bases, there was a span of 12 bases.